This section outlines one T cell receptor (beta chain) sequence together with its context. This CDR3 region has 14 residues. Germline CDR1 ENHRY, CDR2 SYGVKD. Deletions cut 6 bases from V and 1 base from J, with 9 bases between. Repertoires were generated with immunoSEQ multiplex PCR, while TCRdb's copy carries only in-frame clones and drops some. This sample yields tens of thousands of clones, of which 95% to 98% are seen a single time; 0.78% belongs to the top ten. The data belong to a study of cytomegalovirus exposure and HLA in healthy donors. Study-level information: A subsequent analysis reported that the approximately 120 validation repertoires were produced on the same platform that had also been used for the roughly 700 first-cohort repertoires.

The receptor was derived from a man younger than 30 in good health and CMV-seronegative. Sequenced: PBMCs. This rearrangement joins TRBV10-3 to TRBJ2-2; no clear D gene. CDR3 DNA sequence: TGTGCCATCAGCCTCGACTTGAACACCGGGGAGCTGTTTTTT. The encoded protein is CAISLDLNTGELFF.